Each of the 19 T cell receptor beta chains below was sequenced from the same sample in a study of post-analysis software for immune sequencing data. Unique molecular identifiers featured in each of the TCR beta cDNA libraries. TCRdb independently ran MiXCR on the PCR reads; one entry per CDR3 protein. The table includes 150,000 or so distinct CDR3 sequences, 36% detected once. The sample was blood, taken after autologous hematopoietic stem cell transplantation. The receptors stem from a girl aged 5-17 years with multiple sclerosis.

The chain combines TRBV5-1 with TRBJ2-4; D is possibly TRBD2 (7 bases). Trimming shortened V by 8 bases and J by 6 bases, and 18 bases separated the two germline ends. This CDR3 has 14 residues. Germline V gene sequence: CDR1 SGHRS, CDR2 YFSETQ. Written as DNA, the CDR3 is TGCGCCAGTTCCGGGGGGCGCGGGAGAAACATTCAGTACTTC. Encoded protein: CASSGGRGRNIQYF.

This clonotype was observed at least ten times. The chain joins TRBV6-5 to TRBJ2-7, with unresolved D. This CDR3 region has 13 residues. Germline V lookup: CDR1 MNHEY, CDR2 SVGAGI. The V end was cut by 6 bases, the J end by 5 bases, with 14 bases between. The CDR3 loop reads CASSPVGSHEQYF. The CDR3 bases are TGTGCCAGCAGCCCCGTGGGGTCTCACGAGCAGTACTTC.

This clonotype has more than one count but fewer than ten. CDR3 DNA sequence: TGTGCCAGCAGCCGTAGGGGCTACGAGCAGTACTTC. Translated, it gives CASSRRGYEQYF. J is TRBJ2-7 and V is TRBV7-2; possibly TRBD1 for D (5 bases). The V gene's germline CDR1 is SGHTA and CDR2 FQGNSA. Trimming removed 5 bases at V and 3 bases at J, with 8 bases between. The CDR3 is made up of 12 amino acids.

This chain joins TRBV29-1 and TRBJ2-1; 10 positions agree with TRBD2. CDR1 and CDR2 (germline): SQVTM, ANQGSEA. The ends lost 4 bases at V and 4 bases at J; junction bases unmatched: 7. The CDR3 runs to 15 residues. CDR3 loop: CSVGRLAGAYNEQFF. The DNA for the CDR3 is TGCAGCGTTGGTAGGCTAGCGGGAGCTTACAATGAGCAGTTCTTC.

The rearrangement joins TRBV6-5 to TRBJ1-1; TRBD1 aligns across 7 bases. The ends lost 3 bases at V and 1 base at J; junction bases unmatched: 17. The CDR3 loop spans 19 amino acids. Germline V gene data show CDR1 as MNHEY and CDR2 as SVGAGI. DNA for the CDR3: TGTGCCAGCAGTTATAGCCTTCCCCGTCCCGGGACAGCGAACACTGAAGCTTTCTTT. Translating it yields CASSYSLPRPGTANTEAFF.

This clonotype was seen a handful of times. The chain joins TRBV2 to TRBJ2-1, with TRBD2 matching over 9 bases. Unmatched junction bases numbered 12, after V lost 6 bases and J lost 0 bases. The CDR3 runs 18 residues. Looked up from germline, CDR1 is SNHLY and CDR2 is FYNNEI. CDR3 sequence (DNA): TGTGCCAGCAGCCCCGTCAGACTAGCGGATAGCTCCTACAATGAGCAGTTCTTC. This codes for CASSPVRLADSSYNEQFF. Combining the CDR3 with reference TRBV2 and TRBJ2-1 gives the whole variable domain EPEVTQTPSHQVTQMGQEVILRCVPISNHLYFYWYRQILGQKVEFLVSFYNNEISEKSEIFDDQFSVERPDGSNFTLKIRSTKLEDSAMYFCASSPVRLADSSYNEQFFGPGTRLTVL.

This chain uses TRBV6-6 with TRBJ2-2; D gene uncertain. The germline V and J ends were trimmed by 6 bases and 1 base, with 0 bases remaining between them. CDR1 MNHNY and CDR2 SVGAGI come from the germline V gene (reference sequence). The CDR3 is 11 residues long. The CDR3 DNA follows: TGTGCCAGCAGGAACACCGGGGAGCTGTTTTTT. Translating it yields CASRNTGELFF.

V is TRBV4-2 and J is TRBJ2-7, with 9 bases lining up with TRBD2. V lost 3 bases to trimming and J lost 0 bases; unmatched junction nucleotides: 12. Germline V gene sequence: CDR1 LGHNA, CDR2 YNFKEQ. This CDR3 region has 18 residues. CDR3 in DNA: TGTGCCAGCAGCCATGATCTGGCTAGCGGGATTAGCTCCTACGAGCAGTACTTC. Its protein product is CASSHDLASGISSYEQYF.

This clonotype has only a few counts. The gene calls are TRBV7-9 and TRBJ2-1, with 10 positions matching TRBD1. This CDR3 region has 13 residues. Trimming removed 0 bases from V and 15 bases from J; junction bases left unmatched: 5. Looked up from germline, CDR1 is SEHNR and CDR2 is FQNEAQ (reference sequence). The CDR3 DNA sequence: TGTGCCAGCAGCTTAGCTGACAGGGGGCTGCTGTTCTTC. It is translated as CASSLADRGLLFF. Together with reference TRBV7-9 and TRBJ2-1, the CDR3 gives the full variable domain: DTGVSQNPRHKITKRGQNVTFRCDPISEHNRLYWYRQTLGQGPEFLTYFQNEAQLEKSRLLSDRFSAERPKGSFSTLEIQRTEQGDSAMYLCASSLADRGLLFFGPGTRLTVL.

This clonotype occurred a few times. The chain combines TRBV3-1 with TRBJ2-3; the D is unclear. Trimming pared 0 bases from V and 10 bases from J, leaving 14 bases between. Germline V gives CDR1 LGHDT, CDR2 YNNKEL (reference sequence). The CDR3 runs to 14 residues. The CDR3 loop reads CASSQEGFSPAQYF. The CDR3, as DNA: TGTGCCAGCAGCCAAGAAGGGTTTTCGCCGGCGCAGTATTTT.

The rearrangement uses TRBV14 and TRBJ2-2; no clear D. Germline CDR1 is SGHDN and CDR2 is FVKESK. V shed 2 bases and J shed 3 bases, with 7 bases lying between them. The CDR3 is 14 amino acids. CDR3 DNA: TGTGCCAGCAGCCAACTACGGGACACCGGGGAGCTGTTTTTT. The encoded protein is CASSQLRDTGELFF.

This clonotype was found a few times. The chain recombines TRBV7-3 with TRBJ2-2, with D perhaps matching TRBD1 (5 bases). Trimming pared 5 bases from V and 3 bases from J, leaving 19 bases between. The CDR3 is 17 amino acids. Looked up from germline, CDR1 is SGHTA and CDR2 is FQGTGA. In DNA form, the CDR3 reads TGTGCCAGCAGCCAGTACCTAGGGGTGGTGGACACCGGGGAGCTGTTTTTT. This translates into CASSQYLGVVDTGELFF.

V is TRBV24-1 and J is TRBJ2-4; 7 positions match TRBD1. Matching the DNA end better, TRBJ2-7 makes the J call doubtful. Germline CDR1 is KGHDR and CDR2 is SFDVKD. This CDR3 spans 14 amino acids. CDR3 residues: CATSEGTASGEQYF. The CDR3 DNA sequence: TGTGCCACCAGTGAAGGGACAGCTTCAGGCGAGCAGTACTTC.

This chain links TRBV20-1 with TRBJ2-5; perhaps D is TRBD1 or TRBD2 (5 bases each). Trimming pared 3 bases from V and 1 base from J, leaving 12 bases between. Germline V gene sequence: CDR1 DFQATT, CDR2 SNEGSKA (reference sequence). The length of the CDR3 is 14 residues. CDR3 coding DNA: TGCAGTGCTAGGCGCCCCGGGACCCAAGAGACCCAGTACTTC. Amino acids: CSARRPGTQETQYF.

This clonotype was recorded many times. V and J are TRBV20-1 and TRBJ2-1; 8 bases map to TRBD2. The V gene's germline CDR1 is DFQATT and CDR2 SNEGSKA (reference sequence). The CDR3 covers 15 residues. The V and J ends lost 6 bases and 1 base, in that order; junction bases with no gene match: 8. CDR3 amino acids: CSAEGLATSYNEQFF. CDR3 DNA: TGCAGTGCGGAAGGACTAGCAACTTCCTACAATGAGCAGTTCTTC.

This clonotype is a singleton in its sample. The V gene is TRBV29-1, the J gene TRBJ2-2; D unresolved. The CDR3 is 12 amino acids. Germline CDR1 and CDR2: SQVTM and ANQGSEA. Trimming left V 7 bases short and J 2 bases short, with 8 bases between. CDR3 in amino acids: CSARSNTGELFF. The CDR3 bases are TGCAGCGCTAGGTCTAACACCGGGGAGCTGTTTTTT.

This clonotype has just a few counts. Written as DNA, the CDR3 is TGCGCCAGCAGCCAAGATAGGTCGGGGGCGTTAGTCTATGGCTACACCTTC. Its translation is CASSQDRSGALVYGYTF. The J gene is TRBJ1-2, the V gene TRBV4-3; a possible D gene is TRBD1 (6 bases). V shed 0 bases and J shed 4 bases, with 18 bases lying between them. Germline V gene sequence: CDR1 LGHNA, CDR2 YSLEER. This CDR3 has 17 amino acids.

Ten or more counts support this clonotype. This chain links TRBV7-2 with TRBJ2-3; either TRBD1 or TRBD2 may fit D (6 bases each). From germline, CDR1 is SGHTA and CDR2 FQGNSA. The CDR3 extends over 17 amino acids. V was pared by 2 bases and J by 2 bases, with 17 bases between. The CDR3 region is CASSLKGGAGPTDTQYF. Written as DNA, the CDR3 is TGTGCCAGCAGCTTAAAGGGGGGAGCGGGTCCCACAGATACGCAGTATTTT.

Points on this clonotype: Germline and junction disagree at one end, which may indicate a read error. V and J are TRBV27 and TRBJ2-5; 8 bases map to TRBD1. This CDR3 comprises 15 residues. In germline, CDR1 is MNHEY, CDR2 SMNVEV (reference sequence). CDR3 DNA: TGTGCCAGCAGTTTCAGGACAGGGTGGGGAGAGGCCCAGTACTTC. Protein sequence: CASSFRTGWGEAQYF.